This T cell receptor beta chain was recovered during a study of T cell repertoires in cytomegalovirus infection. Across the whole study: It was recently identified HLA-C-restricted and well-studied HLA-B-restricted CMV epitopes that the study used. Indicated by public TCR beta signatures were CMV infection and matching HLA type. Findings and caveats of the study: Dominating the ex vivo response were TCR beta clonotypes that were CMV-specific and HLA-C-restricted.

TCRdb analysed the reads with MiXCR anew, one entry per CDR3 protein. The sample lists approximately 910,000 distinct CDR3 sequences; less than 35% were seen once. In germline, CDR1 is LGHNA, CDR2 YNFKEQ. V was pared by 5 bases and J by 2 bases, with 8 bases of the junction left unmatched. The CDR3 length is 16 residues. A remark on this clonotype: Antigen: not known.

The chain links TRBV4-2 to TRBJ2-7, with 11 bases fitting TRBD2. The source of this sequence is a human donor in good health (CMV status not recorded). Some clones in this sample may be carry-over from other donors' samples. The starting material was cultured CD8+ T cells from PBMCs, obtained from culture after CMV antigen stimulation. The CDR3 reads CASSSHFSGGAYEQYF. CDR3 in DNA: TGTGCCAGCAGCTCCCACTTTAGCGGGGGGGCCTACGAGCAGTACTTC.